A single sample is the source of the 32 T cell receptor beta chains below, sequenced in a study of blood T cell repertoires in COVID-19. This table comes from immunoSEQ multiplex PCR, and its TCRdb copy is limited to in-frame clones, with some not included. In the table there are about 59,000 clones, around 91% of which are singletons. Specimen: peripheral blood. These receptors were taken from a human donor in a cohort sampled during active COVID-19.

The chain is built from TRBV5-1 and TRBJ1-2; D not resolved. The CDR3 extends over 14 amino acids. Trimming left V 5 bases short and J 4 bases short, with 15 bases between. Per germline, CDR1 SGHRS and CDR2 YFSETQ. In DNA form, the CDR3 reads TGCGCCAGCAGAGCTGCTGAGGGCTCCTATGGCTACACCTTC. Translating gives CASRAAEGSYGYTF.

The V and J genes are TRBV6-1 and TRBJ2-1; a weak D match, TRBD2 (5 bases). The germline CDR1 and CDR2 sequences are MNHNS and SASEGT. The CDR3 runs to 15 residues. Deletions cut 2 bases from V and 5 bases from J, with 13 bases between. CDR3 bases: TGTGCCAGCAGTGAATTTACTAGGGTACACAATGAGCAGTTCTTC. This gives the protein CASSEFTRVHNEQFF.

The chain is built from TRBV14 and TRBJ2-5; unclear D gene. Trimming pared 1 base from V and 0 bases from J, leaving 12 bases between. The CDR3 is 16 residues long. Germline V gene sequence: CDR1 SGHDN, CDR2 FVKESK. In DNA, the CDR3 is TGTGCCAGCAGCCAAGTATTGGAGCAGTACCAAGAGACCCAGTACTTC. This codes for CASSQVLEQYQETQYF.

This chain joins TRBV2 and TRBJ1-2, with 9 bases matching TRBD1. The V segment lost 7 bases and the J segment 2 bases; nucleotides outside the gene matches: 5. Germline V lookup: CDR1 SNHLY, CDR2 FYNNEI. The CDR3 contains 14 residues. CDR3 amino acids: CASTRTGGNYGYTF. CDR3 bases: TGTGCCAGCACGCGCACAGGGGGCAACTATGGCTACACCTTC.

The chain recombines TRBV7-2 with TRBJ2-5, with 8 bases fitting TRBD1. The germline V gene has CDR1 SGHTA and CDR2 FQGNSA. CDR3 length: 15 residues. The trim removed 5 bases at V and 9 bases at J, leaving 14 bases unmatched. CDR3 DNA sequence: TGTGCCAGCAGCGCTAACAGGGGGGACACCAGCCCCCAGTACTTC. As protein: CASSANRGDTSPQYF.

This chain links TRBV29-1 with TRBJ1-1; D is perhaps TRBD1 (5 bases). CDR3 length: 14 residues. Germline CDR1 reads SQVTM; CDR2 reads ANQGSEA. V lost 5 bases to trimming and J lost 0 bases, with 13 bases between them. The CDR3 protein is CSVPQGGVNTEAFF. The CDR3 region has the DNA TGCAGCGTTCCCCAGGGCGGAGTGAACACTGAAGCTTTCTTT.

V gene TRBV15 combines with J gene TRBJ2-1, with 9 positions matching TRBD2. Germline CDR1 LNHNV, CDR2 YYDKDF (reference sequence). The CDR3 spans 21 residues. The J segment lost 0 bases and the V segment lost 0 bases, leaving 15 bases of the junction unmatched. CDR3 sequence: CATSRDTYRAGGFSSYNEQFF. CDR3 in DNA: TGTGCCACCAGCAGAGATACTTACCGAGCGGGGGGCTTCAGCTCCTACAATGAGCAGTTCTTC.

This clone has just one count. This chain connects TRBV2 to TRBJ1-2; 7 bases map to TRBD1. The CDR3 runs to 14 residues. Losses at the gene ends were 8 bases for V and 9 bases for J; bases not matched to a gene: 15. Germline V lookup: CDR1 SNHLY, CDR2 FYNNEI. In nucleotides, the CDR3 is TGTGCCAGCCTAGCATCAGGACAGGCCGGAAGCTACACCTTC. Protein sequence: CASLASGQAGSYTF.

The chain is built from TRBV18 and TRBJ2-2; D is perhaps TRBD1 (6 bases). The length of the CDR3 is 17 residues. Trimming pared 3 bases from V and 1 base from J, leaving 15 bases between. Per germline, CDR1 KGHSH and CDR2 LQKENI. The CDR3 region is CASSPSMGAWNTGELFF. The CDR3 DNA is TGTGCCAGCTCACCGTCGATGGGGGCGTGGAACACCGGGGAGCTGTTTTTT.

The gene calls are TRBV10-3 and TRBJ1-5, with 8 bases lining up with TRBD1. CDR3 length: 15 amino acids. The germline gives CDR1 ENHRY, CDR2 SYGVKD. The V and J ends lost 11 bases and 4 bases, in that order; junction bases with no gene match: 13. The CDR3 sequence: CAEGGTGGTNQPQHF. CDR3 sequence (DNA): TGTGCCGAGGGGGGCACAGGGGGGACTAATCAGCCCCAGCATTTT.

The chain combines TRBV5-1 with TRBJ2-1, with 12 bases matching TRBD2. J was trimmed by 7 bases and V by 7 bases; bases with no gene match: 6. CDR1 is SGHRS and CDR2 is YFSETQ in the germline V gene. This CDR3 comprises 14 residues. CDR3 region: CASRLAGADNEQFF. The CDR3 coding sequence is TGCGCCAGCCGACTAGCGGGAGCGGATAATGAGCAGTTCTTC.

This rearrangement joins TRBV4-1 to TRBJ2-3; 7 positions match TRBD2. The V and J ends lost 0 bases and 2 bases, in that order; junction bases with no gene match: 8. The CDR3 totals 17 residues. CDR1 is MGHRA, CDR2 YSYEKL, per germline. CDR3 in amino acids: CASSQDQGGVDTDTQYF. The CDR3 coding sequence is TGCGCCAGCAGCCAAGATCAGGGAGGGGTGGACACAGATACGCAGTATTTT.

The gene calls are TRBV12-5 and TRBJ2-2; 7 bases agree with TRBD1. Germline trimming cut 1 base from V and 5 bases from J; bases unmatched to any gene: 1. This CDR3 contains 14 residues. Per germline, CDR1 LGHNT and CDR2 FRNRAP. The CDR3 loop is CASGLGQGTGELFF. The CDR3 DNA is TGTGCTAGTGGTTTGGGACAGGGAACCGGGGAGCTGTTTTTT. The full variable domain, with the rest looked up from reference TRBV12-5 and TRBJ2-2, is DARVTQTPRHKVTEMGQEVTMRCQPILGHNTVFWYRQTMMQGLELLAYFRNRAPLDDSGMPKDRFSAEMPDATLATLKIQPSEPRDSAVYFCASGLGQGTGELFFGEGSRLTVL.

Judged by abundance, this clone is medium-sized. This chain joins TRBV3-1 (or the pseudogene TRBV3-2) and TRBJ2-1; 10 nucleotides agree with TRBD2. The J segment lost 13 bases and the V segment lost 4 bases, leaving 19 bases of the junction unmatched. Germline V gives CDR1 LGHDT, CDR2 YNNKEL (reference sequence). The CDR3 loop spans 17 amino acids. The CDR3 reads CASSPLPPGLASGEQFF. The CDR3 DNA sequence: TGTGCCAGCAGCCCTTTGCCCCCGGGACTAGCGAGCGGGGAACAGTTCTTC.

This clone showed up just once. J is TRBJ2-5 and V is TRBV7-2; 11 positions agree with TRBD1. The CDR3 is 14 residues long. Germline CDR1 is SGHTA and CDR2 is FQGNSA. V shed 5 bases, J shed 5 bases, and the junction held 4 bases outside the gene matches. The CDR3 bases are TGTGCCAGCAGCGGACAGGGGGCTCTTGAGACCCAGTACTTC. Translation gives CASSGQGALETQYF. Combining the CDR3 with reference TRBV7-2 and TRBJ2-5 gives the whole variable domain GAGVSQSPSNKVTEKGKDVELRCDPISGHTALYWYRQSLGQGLEFLIYFQGNSAPDKSGLPSDRFSAERTGGSVSTLTIQRTQQEDSAVYLCASSGQGALETQYFGPGTRLLVL.

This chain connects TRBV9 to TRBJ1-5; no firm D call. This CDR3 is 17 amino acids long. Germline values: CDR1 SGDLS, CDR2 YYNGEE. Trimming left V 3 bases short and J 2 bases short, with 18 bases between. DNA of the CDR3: TGTGCCAGCAGCGCTGATGGAGTGGGGAGCGGCAATCAGCCCCAGCATTTT. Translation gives CASSADGVGSGNQPQHF.

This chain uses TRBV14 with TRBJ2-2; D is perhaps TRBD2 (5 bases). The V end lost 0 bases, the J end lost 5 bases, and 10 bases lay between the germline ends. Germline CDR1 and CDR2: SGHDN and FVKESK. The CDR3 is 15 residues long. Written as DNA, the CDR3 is TGTGCCAGCAGCCAAGATCTTCCGGGAACCGGGGAGCTGTTTTTT. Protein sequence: CASSQDLPGTGELFF.

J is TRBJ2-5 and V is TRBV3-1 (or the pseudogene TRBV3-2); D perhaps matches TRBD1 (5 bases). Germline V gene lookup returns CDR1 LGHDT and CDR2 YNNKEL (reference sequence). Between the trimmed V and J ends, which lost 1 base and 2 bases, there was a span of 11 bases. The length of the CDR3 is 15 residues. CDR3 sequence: CASSQALRTQETQYF. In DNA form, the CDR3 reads TGTGCCAGCAGCCAAGCACTACGGACACAAGAGACCCAGTACTTC.

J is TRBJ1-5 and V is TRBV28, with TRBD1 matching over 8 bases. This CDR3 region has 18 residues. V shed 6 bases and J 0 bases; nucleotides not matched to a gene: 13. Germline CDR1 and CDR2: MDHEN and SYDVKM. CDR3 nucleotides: TGTGCCAGCAGGGGGTCGGACAGGGTGCCATATAGCAATCAGCCCCAGCATTTT. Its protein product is CASRGSDRVPYSNQPQHF.

CDR3 bases: TGTGCCACCTTGGACAGGCCTTATAGCAATCAGCCCCAGCATTTT. As protein: CATLDRPYSNQPQHF. J is TRBJ1-5 and V is TRBV19, with TRBD1 matching over 7 bases. The V gene's germline CDR1 is LNHDA and CDR2 SQIVND (reference sequence). V lost 10 bases and J lost 0; bases outside the gene matches: 9. The CDR3 has 15 amino acids. The full variable domain, rest sourced from reference TRBV19 and TRBJ1-5, is DGGITQSPKYLFRKEGQNVTLSCEQNLNHDAMYWYRQDPGQGLRLIYYSQIVNDFQKGDIAEGYSVSREKKESFPLTVTSAQKNPTAFYLCATLDRPYSNQPQHFGDGTRLSIL.

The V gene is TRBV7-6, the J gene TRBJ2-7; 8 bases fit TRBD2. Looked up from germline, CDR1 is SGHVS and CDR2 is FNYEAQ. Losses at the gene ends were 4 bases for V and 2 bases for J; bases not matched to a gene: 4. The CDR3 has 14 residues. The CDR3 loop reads CASSSGGETYEQYF. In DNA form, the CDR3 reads TGTGCCAGCAGCTCCGGGGGGGAGACCTACGAGCAGTACTTC.

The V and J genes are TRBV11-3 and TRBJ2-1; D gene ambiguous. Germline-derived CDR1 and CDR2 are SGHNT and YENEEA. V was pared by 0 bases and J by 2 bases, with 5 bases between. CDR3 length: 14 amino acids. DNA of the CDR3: TGTGCCAGCAGCTTAGATGGCACCTACAATGAGCAGTTCTTC. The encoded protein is CASSLDGTYNEQFF. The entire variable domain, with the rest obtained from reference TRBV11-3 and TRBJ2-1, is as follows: EAGVVQSPRYKIIEKKQPVAFWCNPISGHNTLYWYLQNLGQGPELLIRYENEEAVDDSQLPKDRFSAERLKGVDSTLKIQPAELGDSAVYLCASSLDGTYNEQFFGPGTRLTVL.

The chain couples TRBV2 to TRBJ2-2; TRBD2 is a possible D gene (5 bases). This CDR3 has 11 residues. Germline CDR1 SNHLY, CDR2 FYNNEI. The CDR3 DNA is TGTACGGGCGGGTCGACCGGGGAGCTGTTTTTT. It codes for CTGGSTGELFF.

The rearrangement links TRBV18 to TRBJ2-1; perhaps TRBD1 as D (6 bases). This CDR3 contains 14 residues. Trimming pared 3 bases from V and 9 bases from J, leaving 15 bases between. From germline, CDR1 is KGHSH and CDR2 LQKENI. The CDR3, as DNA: TGTGCCAGCTCACCCTCAACAGGGTCTGCTGAGCAGTTCTTC. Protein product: CASSPSTGSAEQFF.

The CDR3 is CASSPTFGEAPSEQYF. Here the CDR3 DNA reads TGTGCCAGCTCACCAACTTTCGGGGAGGCCCCCTCCGAGCAGTACTTC. The chain links TRBV18 to TRBJ2-7; D may be TRBD2 (6 bases). CDR1 and CDR2 from the germline V gene are KGHSH and LQKENI. CDR3 length: 16 residues. Deletions cut 2 bases from V and 6 bases from J, with 20 bases between.

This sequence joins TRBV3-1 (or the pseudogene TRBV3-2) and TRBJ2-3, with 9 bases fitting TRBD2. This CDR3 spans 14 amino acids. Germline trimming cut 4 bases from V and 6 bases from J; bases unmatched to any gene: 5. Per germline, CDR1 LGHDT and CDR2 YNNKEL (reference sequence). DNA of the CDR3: TGTGCCAGCAGCCGAACTAGCGGGTCGGATACGCAGTATTTT. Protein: CASSRTSGSDTQYF.

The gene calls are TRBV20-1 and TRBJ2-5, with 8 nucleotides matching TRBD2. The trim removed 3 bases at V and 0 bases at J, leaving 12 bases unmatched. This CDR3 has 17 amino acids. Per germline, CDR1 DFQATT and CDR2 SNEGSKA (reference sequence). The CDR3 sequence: CSASSMVLAGYQETQYF. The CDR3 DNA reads TGCAGTGCTAGTTCCATGGTCTTAGCGGGATACCAAGAGACCCAGTACTTC.

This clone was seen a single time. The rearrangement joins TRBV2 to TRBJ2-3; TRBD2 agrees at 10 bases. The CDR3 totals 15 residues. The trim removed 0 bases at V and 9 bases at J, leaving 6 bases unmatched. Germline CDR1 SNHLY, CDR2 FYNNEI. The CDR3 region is CASSEARSSGRTQYF. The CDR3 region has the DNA TGTGCCAGCAGTGAAGCTAGGTCTAGCGGGAGAACGCAGTATTTT.

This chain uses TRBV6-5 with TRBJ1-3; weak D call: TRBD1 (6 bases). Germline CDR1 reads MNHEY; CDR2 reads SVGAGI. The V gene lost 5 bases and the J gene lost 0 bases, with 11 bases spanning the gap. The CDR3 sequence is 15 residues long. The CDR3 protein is CASSRDRFSGNTIYF. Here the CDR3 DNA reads TGTGCCAGCAGTCGAGACAGGTTCTCTGGAAACACCATATATTTT.

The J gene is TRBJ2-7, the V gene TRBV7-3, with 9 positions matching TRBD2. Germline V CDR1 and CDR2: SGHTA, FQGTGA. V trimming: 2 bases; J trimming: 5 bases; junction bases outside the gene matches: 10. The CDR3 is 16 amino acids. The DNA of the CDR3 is TGTGCCAGCAGCTTAGGGGGCGGGAGGGCCCCCGACGAGCAGTACTTC. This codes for CASSLGGGRAPDEQYF.

CDR3 sequence reads: CASTSGALYNEQFF. CDR3 DNA: TGTGCCAGCACTAGCGGAGCCCTCTACAATGAGCAGTTCTTC. This sequence joins TRBV25-1 and TRBJ2-1; TRBD2 matches 7 bases. There are 14 residues in the CDR3. V lost 7 bases and J lost 3; bases outside the gene matches: 6. Looked up from germline, CDR1 is MGHDK and CDR2 is SYGVNS. Based on the CDR3 plus reference TRBV25-1 and TRBJ2-1, the full variable domain is EADIYQTPRYLVIGTGKKITLECSQTMGHDKMYWYQQDPGMELHLIHYSYGVNSTEKGDLSSESTVSRIRTEHFPLTLESARPSHTSQYLCASTSGALYNEQFFGPGTRLTVL.

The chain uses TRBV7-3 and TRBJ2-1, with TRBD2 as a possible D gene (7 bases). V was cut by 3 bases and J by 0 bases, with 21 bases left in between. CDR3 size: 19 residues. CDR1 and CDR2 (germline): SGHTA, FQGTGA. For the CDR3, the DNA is TGTGCCAGCAGCTTGCGTGGGGGGGACATAACCTACTCCTACAATGAGCAGTTCTTC. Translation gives CASSLRGGDITYSYNEQFF.